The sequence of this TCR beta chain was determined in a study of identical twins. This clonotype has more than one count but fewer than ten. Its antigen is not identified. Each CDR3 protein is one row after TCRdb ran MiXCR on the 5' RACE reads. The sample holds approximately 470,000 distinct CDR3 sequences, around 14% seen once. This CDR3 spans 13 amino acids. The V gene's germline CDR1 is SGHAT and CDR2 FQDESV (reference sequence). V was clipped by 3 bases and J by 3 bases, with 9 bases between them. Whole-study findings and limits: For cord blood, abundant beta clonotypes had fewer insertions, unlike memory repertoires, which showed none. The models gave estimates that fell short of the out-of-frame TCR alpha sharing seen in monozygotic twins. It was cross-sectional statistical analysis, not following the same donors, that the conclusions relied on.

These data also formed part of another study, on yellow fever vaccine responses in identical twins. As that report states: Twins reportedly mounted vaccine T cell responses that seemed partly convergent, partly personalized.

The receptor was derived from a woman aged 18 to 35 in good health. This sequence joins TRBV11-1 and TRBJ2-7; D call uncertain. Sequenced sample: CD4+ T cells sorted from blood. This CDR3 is CASSFIFDYEQYF. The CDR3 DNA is TGTGCCAGCAGCTTTATCTTCGACTACGAGCAGTACTTC.